The present T cell receptor (beta chain) was sequenced within a study of blood T cell repertoires in COVID-19. Across the study: Acute-phase and convalescent COVID-19 samples originated in the United States, Italy and Spain.

Original processing notes: Amplified reference gene primers provided the basis for estimating nucleated cell counts. The data were produced by immunoSEQ multiplex PCR, yet TCRdb's version contains in-frame clones alone and is incomplete. The V and J calls and the clone size are those of that table, but D and trimming were determined from the DNA. The top ten hold around 1.2% of the sample, which has about 330,000 clones, 65% to 85% seen once. Per germline, CDR1 SGHRS and CDR2 YFSETQ. The CDR3 length is 14 residues. V was clipped by 4 bases and J by 13 bases; unmatched bases: 8. The sample consisted of peripheral blood. V and J are TRBV5-1 and TRBJ2-3; 14 bases map to TRBD2. This TCR was sampled from a woman between 45 and 65 years old with acute or convalescent COVID-19. CDR3 in DNA: TGCGCCAGCAGCGCGGGACTAGCGGGGGTTCACGAGTATTTT. Translation: CASSAGLAGVHEYF.